This T cell receptor beta chain was observed in a study of T cell responses to AZD1222 COVID-19 vaccine (dated by TCRdb to about 2021). Regarding the complete study: A total of approximately 240 trial participants underwent TCR sequencing, of whom about 210 had received two doses of AZD1222 and 26 had received two doses of the MenACWY control vaccine. Trial participants were enrolled by age into 18-55, 56-69 and 70-plus year subgroups, with about 150, 28 and 57 TCR-sequenced participants respectively.

A distance of 12 bases separates the germline ends of V and J, which lose 1 base and 3 bases respectively. From its cysteine to its phenylalanine, the CDR3 spans 15 amino acids. Solely the CDR3 DNA is kept, with 45 bases framed from the first base. For CDR1 and CDR2, the germline V gene lists SNHLY and FYNNEI. Overall results and qualifications from the work: Conclusions about previously exposed vaccinees are limited, since just a handful of AZD1222 recipients were seropositive for SARS-CoV-2 at baseline. In the small 56-69-year group, the increase in depth fell short of significance, most likely because of low power. A significant rise in spike-specific TCR breadth and depth was observed after two AZD1222 doses relative to day 0 and relative to MenACWY recipients. The whole spike protein was spanned by vaccine-associated CD4 TCRs, and dominant responses were seen in regions 160-218 and 743-854. Reportedly, close to half of the unique spike-specific TCRs recognized epitopes lying outside the regions that are mutated in the B.1.351 and B.1.1.7 variants. Participants were mostly white British, with more females than males. The authors suggested clonal diversity may have been underestimated. Because no day 14 peak-response samples were available, the repertoires could be characterized only after the peak T cell response.

Regarding this clone: This clone's antigen is unknown. Base qualities are not recorded, but no much larger clone differs from it by a single base.

The CDR3 regions of human TCRbeta chains were analyzed by immunosequencing. On the authors' methods: TCRs in the repertoires were matched against a reference library of SARS-CoV-2-specific TCRs that had been generated with the MIRA antigen-specificity platform. Breadth was defined as the fraction of unique TCRs that were SARS-CoV-2-associated. Depth was defined as the fraction of total T cells that were SARS-CoV-2-associated. Using the MIRA data, every spike-specific TCR was mapped to the spike region that the TCR reacted to and assigned to either a CD4 or a CD8 class. Log10-transformed breadth and depth values were compared by one-way ANOVA with Sidak's multiple comparisons tests. Imported from immuneACCESS, the table was reduced by TCRdb to in-frame sequences with V and J called. These copies leave out some clones; in studies compared against another copy, an unresolved V gene accounts for under half, and the cause of the remainder is not known. That table gives V, J and clone size, and the DNA gave D and trimming. The sample table records approximately 50,000 clones; about 80% of these occur just once. The ten largest clones capture less than 5% of the sample.

Read against the paper, the sample's time point label means: about 28 days (+/-7) after the second vaccine dose. Because spike-specific TCR depth and breadth did not differ between the two schedules, AZD1222 recipients who got a second dose at roughly 4 weeks were pooled with those who got a second dose at roughly 12 weeks. The vaccinee samples were drawn from two UK trials, COV001 and COV002, one of which was a single-blind randomized controlled phase 2/3 trial testing AZD1222 (ChAdOx1 nCoV-19) in healthy adults. Trial participant PBMC samples were collected at day 0 and day 28 after the second dose for TCRbeta chain sequencing.

This clonotype originated in an adult who received the AZD1222 COVID-19 vaccine. The material sequenced was peripheral blood, taken 28 days after the second AZD1222 dose. Recombination connected TRBV2 to TRBJ2-5, with the D gene not clear enough to name. Here is the DNA: TGTGCCAGCAGTGAAGGGCCCAGCCGCGAAGAGACCCAGTACTTC. Translation gives CASSEGPSREETQYF.